The 28 T cell receptor beta chains given below trace back to one sample, sequenced in a study of T cells in Graves' hyperthyroidism and ophthalmopathy. RNA transcripts provided the source from which TCR beta CDR3 regions were amplified. HTBI primers were used for first-round RT-PCR of the TCR CDR3. TCRdb re-analysed the multiplex PCR reads in MiXCR, keeping a single row per CDR3 protein. The data contain about 460,000 distinct CDR3 sequences, around a fifth of them seen just once; the ten biggest clones take up 49%. The sample was blood. The receptors stem from a woman in her seventies with Graves' ophthalmopathy.

This clonotype has more than one count but fewer than ten. The J gene is TRBJ2-2, the V gene TRBV7-3; unclear D gene. This CDR3 contains 13 residues. V gave up 6 bases and J gave up 4 bases, with 9 bases separating them. CDR1 is SGHTA, CDR2 FQGTGA, per germline. Written as DNA, the CDR3 is TGTGCCAGCAGTAGGCCGGGCACCGGGGAGCTGTTTTTT. It encodes CASSRPGTGELFF.

This clonotype was observed a handful of times. The rearrangement uses TRBV12-3 or TRBV12-4 and TRBJ2-1; no clear D. The CDR3 covers 15 residues. Between the trimmed V and J ends, which lost 9 bases and 0 bases, there was a span of 15 bases. The CDR3 loop is CASTDGFASYNEQFF. CDR3 in DNA: TGTGCCAGTACCGACGGTTTCGCCTCCTACAATGAGCAGTTCTTC.

This clonotype was observed many times. The chain carries TRBV12-3 or TRBV12-4 and TRBJ1-1, with 9 bases lining up with TRBD1. The CDR3 runs 19 residues. V shed 6 bases, J shed 1 base, and the junction held 18 bases outside the gene matches. As DNA, the CDR3 is TGTGCCAGCAGACCCCCCGGGCCCGGGACAGGGCCCAAGAACACTGAAGCTTTCTTT. Translated: CASRPPGPGTGPKNTEAFF.

This clonotype was seen more than once but under ten times. CDR3 protein: CASGLVLRGGTDTQYF. The CDR3 bases are TGTGCTAGTGGTTTGGTACTACGAGGGGGCACAGATACGCAGTATTTT. V usage is TRBV12-5 and J usage is TRBJ2-3; perhaps D is TRBD1 or TRBD2 (5 bases each). Germline values: CDR1 LGHNT, CDR2 FRNRAP. The V and J ends lost 0 bases and 1 base respectively, with 11 bases between them. The CDR3 spans 16 residues.

The chain employs TRBV28 and TRBJ2-5, with 9 bases matching TRBD1. J was trimmed by 5 bases and V by 5 bases; bases with no gene match: 15. CDR1 and CDR2 from the germline V gene are MDHEN and SYDVKM. CDR3 size: 17 residues. The CDR3 DNA follows: TGTGCCAGCAGTACCGCCATCGAACAGGGGGCGGGGGAGACCCAGTACTTC. Its translation: CASSTAIEQGAGETQYF.

The chain has TRBV4-1 and TRBJ2-2, with 10 bases fitting TRBD1. V lost 5 bases and J lost 7; bases outside the gene matches: 10. CDR3 length: 16 residues. The germline gives CDR1 MGHRA, CDR2 YSYEKL. This chain's CDR3 is CASSGQTGGAFGELFF. DNA for the CDR3: TGCGCCAGCAGCGGACAGACAGGGGGCGCGTTCGGGGAGCTGTTTTTT.

This clonotype came up many times. The rearrangement links TRBV7-9 to TRBJ2-1; D is unclear. Germline loops: CDR1 SEHNR, CDR2 FQNEAQ (reference sequence). The V gene lost 4 bases and the J gene lost 0 bases, with 7 bases spanning the gap. The CDR3 is made up of 14 amino acids. The CDR3 loop is CASSSVSSYNEQFF. The CDR3 DNA follows: TGTGCCAGCAGCTCCGTAAGCTCCTACAATGAGCAGTTCTTC. Based on the CDR3 plus reference TRBV7-9 and TRBJ2-1, the full variable domain is DTGVSQNPRHKITKRGQNVTFRCDPISEHNRLYWYRQTLGQGPEFLTYFQNEAQLEKSRLLSDRFSAERPKGSFSTLEIQRTEQGDSAMYLCASSSVSSYNEQFFGPGTRLTVL.

This clonotype was observed a handful of times. The chain is built from TRBV12-3 or TRBV12-4 and TRBJ1-3; the D is unclear. The V end lost 6 bases, the J end lost 4 bases, and 16 bases lay between the germline ends. The CDR3 spans 15 residues. CDR3 loop: CASSSLPPPGNTIYF. The CDR3 DNA reads as TGTGCCAGCAGCTCCCTTCCCCCGCCCGGAAACACCATATATTTT.

The rearrangement joins TRBV20-1 to TRBJ1-5, with D unclear. The germline V gene encodes CDR1 DFQATT and CDR2 SNEGSKA (reference sequence). Trimming left V 1 base short and J 0 bases short, with 7 bases between. CDR3 length: 14 amino acids. The CDR3 sequence: CSARVGNSNQPQHF. DNA of the CDR3: TGCAGTGCTAGAGTGGGAAATAGCAATCAGCCCCAGCATTTT.

The chain links TRBV12-5 to TRBJ2-1, with TRBD2 matching over 10 bases. J was trimmed by 8 bases and V by 0 bases; bases with no gene match: 16. Per the germline V gene, CDR1 is LGHNT and CDR2 is FRNRAP. This CDR3 contains 19 residues. The CDR3 reads CASGLVGWTSGRYRDEQFF. The DNA for the CDR3 is TGTGCTAGTGGTTTGGTAGGATGGACTAGCGGTAGGTATAGGGATGAGCAGTTCTTC.

The chain joins TRBV10-3 to TRBJ2-7, with a tentative D call TRBD2 (6 bases). The CDR3 covers 14 residues. The ends were cut back, 7 bases at V and 0 bases at J, with 13 bases in the middle. CDR1 and CDR2 from the germline V gene are ENHRY and SYGVKD. The CDR3 sequence: CAINSGLSSYEQYF. The DNA for the CDR3 is TGTGCCATCAATTCGGGACTGAGCTCCTACGAGCAGTACTTC.

V and J are TRBV4-3 and TRBJ2-1; a possible D gene is TRBD1 (5 bases). Germline V CDR1 and CDR2: LGHNA, YSLEER. The CDR3 covers 12 residues. V was cut by 2 bases and J by 10 bases, with 9 bases left in between. The CDR3 region has the DNA TGCGCCAGCAGCCAATTAGGGGCGGAGCAGTTCTTC. This encodes CASSQLGAEQFF.

This clonotype was found once. The rearrangement joins TRBV25-1 to TRBJ2-3; maybe TRBD1 (7 bases). V was shortened by 5 bases and J by 5 bases, with 17 bases between the two germline ends. The CDR3 sequence is 15 residues long. Germline V gene lookup returns CDR1 MGHDK and CDR2 SYGVNS. CDR3 sequence (DNA): TGTGCCAGCAGTCTTACAGGGGCGCGGGGAGATACGCAGTATTTT. Its translation is CASSLTGARGDTQYF.

This clonotype was recorded a few times. V usage is TRBV20-1 and J usage is TRBJ2-7; 7 bases are shared with TRBD1. The ends lost 0 bases at V and 0 bases at J; junction bases unmatched: 8. The CDR3 has 16 amino acids. Germline CDR1 DFQATT, CDR2 SNEGSKA (reference sequence). The CDR3 loop reads CSARDRMGQLSYEQYF. The CDR3, as DNA: TGCAGTGCTAGAGATCGGATGGGACAGCTCTCCTACGAGCAGTACTTC.

The table lists this clonotype with many counts. The rearrangement uses TRBV20-1 and TRBJ2-1; TRBD2 matches at 7 bases. The CDR3 is made up of 14 amino acids. Germline CDR1 is DFQATT and CDR2 is SNEGSKA (reference sequence). Trimming removed 6 bases from V and 4 bases from J; junction bases left unmatched: 9. The CDR3 spells CSATELAEYNEQFF. In DNA form, the CDR3 reads TGCAGTGCCACGGAGCTAGCGGAATACAATGAGCAGTTCTTC.

The chain is built from TRBV20-1 and TRBJ2-7, with D maybe TRBD2 (7 bases). V lost 3 bases, J lost 3 bases, and 18 bases lay in between. CDR1 and CDR2 (germline): DFQATT, SNEGSKA (reference sequence). The CDR3 is 15 amino acids. The DNA of the CDR3 is TGCAGTGCTAGTGGGGGCGGGGGATCGCTCTACGAGCAGTACTTC. This codes for CSASGGGGSLYEQYF.

The V call is TRBV19, the J call TRBJ2-1, with D maybe TRBD1 (5 bases). The CDR3 totals 13 residues. The V gene lost 5 bases and the J gene lost 3 bases, with 8 bases spanning the gap. The germline V gene encodes CDR1 LNHDA and CDR2 SQIVND (reference sequence). The CDR3, as DNA: TGTGCCAGTAGTCCTGGACACTACAATGAGCAGTTCTTC. Its protein is CASSPGHYNEQFF.

This chain links TRBV20-1 with TRBJ2-4; the match to TRBD2 covers 8 bases. Trimming removed 1 base from V and 2 bases from J; junction bases left unmatched: 13. Germline CDR1 DFQATT, CDR2 SNEGSKA (reference sequence). This CDR3 is built from 18 residues. This chain's CDR3 is CSARAVYSGRLPKNIQYF. CDR3 nucleotide sequence: TGCAGTGCTAGAGCGGTGTACAGCGGGAGACTTCCCAAAAACATTCAGTACTTC.

The chain has TRBV7-9 and TRBJ2-7; the D is unclear. CDR1 is SEHNR, CDR2 FQNEAQ, per germline (reference sequence). Deletions cut 5 bases from V and 6 bases from J, with 11 bases between. The CDR3 sequence is 12 residues long. CDR3 DNA: TGTGCCAGCAGCCTAGACGCCGCCGAGCAGTACTTC. This translates into CASSLDAAEQYF.

This clonotype was counted a few times. The rearrangement joins TRBV6-1 to TRBJ2-7; possibly TRBD1 for D (5 bases). V was shortened by 4 bases and J by 1 base, with 11 bases between the two germline ends. Germline CDR1 and CDR2: MNHNS and SASEGT. The CDR3 runs to 14 residues. The CDR3 protein is CASSARGDSYEQYF. CDR3 coding DNA: TGTGCCAGCAGTGCAAGGGGTGATTCCTACGAGCAGTACTTC.

This clonotype was recorded many times. This chain connects TRBV28 to TRBJ2-7; D is unresolved. With 4 bases removed from V and 4 bases from J, the gap between germline ends came to 8 bases. This CDR3 spans 12 amino acids. The V gene's germline CDR1 is MDHEN and CDR2 SYDVKM. CDR3: CASSWVWYEQYF. CDR3 coding DNA: TGTGCCAGCAGTTGGGTTTGGTACGAGCAGTACTTC.

In its sample, this clonotype was seen once. The chain joins TRBV6-1 to TRBJ2-5, with D maybe TRBD2 (6 bases). This CDR3 has 14 residues. With 7 bases removed from V and 10 bases from J, the gap between germline ends came to 22 bases. Germline loops: CDR1 MNHNS, CDR2 SASEGT. Written as DNA, the CDR3 is TGTGCCAGCACCCCCCCGGAGGGCCCGAGGGGCCAGTACTTC. It specifies CASTPPEGPRGQYF.

This clonotype was observed at least ten times. This rearrangement joins TRBV11-2 to TRBJ1-1; D unclear. This CDR3 comprises 13 residues. From germline, CDR1 is SGHAT and CDR2 FQNNGV. The V gene lost 4 bases and the J gene lost 0 bases, with 6 bases spanning the gap. CDR3 DNA: TGTGCCAGCAGCTCCAAGATGAACACTGAAGCTTTCTTT. This codes for CASSSKMNTEAFF.

V and J are TRBV19 and TRBJ1-6, with D hard to call. The CDR3 has 15 residues. V lost 5 bases to trimming and J lost 9 bases, with 17 bases between them. CDR1 LNHDA and CDR2 SQIVND come from the germline V gene (reference sequence). CDR3 coding DNA: TGTGCCAGTAGTGTACAATGGGATAGTTCTTCACCCCTCCACTTT. Its translation: CASSVQWDSSSPLHF.

The chain carries TRBV6-2 or TRBV6-3 and TRBJ2-5; 10 bases are shared with TRBD2. The V gene end was trimmed by 6 bases and the J gene end by 7 bases; junction bases not matched to a gene: 17. This CDR3 is 17 amino acids long. Germline lookup yields CDR1 MNHEY and CDR2 SVGEGT. The CDR3 sequence: CASSHKAAGTSVGTQYF. CDR3 in DNA: TGTGCCAGCAGCCATAAAGCCGCCGGGACTAGCGTTGGGACCCAGTACTTC.

The chain combines TRBV9 with TRBJ2-1, with D possibly matching TRBD2 (7 bases). This CDR3 is 15 amino acids long. Trimming took off 0 bases at V and 9 bases at J, with 16 bases between the two ends. CDR1 and CDR2 (germline): SGDLS, YYNGEE. CDR3 DNA: TGTGCCAGCAGCGTAGTAGGGGGAGGGGGGAGTGAGCAGTTCTTC. Translation gives CASSVVGGGGSEQFF.

The chain employs TRBV25-1 and TRBJ1-1; no clear D gene. The CDR3 totals 13 residues. Germline CDR1 MGHDK, CDR2 SYGVNS. Trimming took off 2 bases at V and 1 base at J, with 5 bases between the two ends. This chain's CDR3 is CASSEEGNTEAFF. CDR3 bases: TGTGCCAGCAGTGAAGAGGGGAACACTGAAGCTTTCTTT.

This clonotype appeared a single time. V usage is TRBV20-1 and J usage is TRBJ2-1, with 13 bases lining up with TRBD2. Unmatched junction bases numbered 6, after V lost 8 bases and J lost 8 bases. The CDR3 consists of 13 residues. Germline loops: CDR1 DFQATT, CDR2 SNEGSKA (reference sequence). The CDR3 protein is CSTLAGGFDEQFF. The CDR3 DNA reads as TGCAGTACACTAGCGGGAGGGTTCGATGAGCAGTTCTTC.